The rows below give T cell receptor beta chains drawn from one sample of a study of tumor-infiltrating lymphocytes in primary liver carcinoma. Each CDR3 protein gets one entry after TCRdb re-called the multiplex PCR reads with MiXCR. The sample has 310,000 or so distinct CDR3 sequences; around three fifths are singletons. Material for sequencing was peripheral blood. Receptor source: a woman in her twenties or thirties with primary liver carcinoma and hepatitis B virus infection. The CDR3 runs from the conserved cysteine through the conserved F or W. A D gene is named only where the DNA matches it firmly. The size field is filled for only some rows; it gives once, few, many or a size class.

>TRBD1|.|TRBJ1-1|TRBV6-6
CASSYGQAVTEAFF
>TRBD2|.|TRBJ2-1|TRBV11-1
CASSLEPAGGYNEQFF
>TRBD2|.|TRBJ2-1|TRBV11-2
CASSSHVAGVRNERSF
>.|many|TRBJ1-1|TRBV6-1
CAIWPQVEAFF
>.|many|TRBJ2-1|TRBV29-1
CSVPIRSSYNEQFF
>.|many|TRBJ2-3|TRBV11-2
CASSNPGPDTQYF
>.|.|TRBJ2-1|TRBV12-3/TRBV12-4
CASSFYLVGGYNEQFF
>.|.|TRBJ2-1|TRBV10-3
CAIGAQERNNEQFF
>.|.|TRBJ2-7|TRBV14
CASSIPAGSKQHF
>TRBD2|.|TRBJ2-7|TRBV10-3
CAISNVGREPRGSEQYF
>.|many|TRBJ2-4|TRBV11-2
CASSFRDRQNIQYF
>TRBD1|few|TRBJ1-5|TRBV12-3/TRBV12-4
CASSEGQLNQPQHF
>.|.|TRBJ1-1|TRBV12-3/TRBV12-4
CASSKAGWSNTEAFF
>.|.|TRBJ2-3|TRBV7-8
CVSSAQGRDTDTQYF
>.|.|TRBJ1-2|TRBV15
CATSREGVDYGYTF
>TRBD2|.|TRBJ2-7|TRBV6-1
CASSERLVGGNRREQYF
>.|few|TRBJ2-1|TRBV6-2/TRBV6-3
CASSRPGVGAHEQFF
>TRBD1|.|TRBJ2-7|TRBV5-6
CASSWDRSYEQYF
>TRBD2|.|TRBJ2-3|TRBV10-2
CATFRLAMDTQYF
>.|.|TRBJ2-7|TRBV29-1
CSVVWSHKQYF
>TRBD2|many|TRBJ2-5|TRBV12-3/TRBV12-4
CASRPSTSGRETQYF
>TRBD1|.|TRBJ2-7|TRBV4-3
CASSQDTGTADAEYF
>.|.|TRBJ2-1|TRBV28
CASSFPFSDDEQFF
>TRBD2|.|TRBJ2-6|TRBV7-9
CASSTPEREKTGANVLTF
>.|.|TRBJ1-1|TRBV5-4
CASSWEPGQNTEAFF
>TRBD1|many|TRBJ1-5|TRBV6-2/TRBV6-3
CASKQGASNQPQHF
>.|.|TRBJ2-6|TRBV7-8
CASSLAGLDLPGANVLTF
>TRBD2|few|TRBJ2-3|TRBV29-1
CSVASGTDTQYF
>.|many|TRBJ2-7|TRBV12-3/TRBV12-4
CASSSDPYEQYF
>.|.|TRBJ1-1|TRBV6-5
CASSYTQGVTGAFF
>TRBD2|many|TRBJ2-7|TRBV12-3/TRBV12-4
CASRPGTSGYEQYF
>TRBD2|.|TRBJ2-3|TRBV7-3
CASSSSGRTKADTQYF
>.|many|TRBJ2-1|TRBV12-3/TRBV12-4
CASSRMYQNYNEQFF
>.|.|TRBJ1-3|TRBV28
CASSIPTPRANTIYF
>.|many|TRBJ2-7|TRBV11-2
CASSLTGLYEQYF
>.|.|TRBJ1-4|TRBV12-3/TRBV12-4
CASRGFTNEKLFF
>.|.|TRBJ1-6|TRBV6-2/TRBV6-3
CASSAREGSSYNSPLHF
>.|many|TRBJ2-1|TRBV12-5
CASGQGPGFEQFF
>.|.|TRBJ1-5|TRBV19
CTSRMGGEDNQPQHF
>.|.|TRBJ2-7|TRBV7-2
CASSITGIQSYEQYF
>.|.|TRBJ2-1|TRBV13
CASSFGIWEQFF
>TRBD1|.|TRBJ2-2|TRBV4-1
CASSQTGGNTGELFF